The entry below describes one T cell receptor (beta chain). This record belongs to a study of PD-1 and CTLA-4 blockade in melanoma. The CDR3 covers 13 residues. Between the trimmed V and J ends, which lost 6 bases and 6 bases, there was a span of 14 bases. The germline V gene has CDR1 PRHDT and CDR2 FYEKMQ (reference sequence). Some clones are missing from TCRdb's copy, which holds only in-frame ones; the method was immunoSEQ multiplex PCR. The table has about 31,000 clones, more than 85% seen once; the top ten hold over 8.5%. The chain links TRBV13 to TRBJ1-1; D remains unclear. Sequences were derived from CD8+ T cells from peripheral blood, sampled from a patient given anti-PD-1 treatment. The origin of this receptor is a human donor with melanoma. CDR3 sequence: CASRDPRRSEAFF. For the CDR3, the DNA is TGTGCCAGCAGGGACCCCCGAAGGTCTGAAGCTTTCTTT.